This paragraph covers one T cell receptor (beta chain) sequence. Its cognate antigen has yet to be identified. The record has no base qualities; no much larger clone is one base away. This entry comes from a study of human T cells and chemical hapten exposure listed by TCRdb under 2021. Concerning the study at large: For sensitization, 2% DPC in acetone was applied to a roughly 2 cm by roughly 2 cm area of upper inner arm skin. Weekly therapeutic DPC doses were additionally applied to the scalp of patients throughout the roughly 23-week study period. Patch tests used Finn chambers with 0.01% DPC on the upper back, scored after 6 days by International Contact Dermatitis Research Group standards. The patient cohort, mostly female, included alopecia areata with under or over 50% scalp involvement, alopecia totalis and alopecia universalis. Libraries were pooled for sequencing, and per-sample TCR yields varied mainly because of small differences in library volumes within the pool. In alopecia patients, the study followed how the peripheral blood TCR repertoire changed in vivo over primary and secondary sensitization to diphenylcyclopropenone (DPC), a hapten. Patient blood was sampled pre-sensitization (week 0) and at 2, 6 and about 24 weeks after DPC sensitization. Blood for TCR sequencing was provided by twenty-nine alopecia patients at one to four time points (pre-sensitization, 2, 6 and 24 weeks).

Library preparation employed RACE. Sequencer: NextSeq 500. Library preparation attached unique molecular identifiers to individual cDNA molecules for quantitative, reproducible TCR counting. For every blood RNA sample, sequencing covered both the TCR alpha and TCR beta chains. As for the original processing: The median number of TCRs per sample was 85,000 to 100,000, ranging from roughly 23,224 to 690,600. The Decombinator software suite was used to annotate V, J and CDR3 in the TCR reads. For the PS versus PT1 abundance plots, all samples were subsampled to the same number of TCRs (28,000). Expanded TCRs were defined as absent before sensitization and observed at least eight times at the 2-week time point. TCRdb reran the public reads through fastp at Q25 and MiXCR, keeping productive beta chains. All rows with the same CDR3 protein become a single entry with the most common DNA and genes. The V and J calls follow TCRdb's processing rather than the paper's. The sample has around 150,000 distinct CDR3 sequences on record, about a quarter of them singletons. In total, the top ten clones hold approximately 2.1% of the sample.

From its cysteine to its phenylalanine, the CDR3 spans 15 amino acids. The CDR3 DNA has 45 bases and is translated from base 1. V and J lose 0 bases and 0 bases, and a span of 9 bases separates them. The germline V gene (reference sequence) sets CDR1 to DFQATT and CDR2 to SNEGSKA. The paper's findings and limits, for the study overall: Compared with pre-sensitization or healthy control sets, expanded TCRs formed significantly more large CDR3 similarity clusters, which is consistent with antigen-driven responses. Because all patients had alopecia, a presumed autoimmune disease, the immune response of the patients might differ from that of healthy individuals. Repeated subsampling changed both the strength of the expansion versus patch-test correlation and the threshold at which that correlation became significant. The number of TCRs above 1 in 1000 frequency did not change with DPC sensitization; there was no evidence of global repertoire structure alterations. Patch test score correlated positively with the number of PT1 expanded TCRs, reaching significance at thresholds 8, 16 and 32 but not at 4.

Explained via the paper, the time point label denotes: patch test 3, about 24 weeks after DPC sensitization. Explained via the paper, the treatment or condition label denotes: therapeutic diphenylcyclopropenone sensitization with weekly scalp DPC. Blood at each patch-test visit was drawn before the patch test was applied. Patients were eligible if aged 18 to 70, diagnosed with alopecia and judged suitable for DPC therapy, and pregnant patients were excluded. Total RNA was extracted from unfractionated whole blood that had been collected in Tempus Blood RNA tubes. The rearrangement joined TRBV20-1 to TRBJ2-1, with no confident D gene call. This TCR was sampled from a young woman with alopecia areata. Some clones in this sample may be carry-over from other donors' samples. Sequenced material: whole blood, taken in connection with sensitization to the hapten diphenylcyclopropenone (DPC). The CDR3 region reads CSARDSTFSYNEQFF. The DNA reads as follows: TGCAGTGCTAGAGACAGCACCTTCTCCTACAATGAGCAGTTCTTC.